The 21 T cell receptor beta chains given below trace back to one sample, sequenced in a study of a mutant IDH1 vaccine in newly diagnosed glioma. Time point in this sample: week 23, last vaccination. The study gave 300 ug of mutant IDH1 20-mer peptide per vaccine dose, with topical imiquimod. The protocol was immunoSEQ multiplex PCR, while the TCRdb copy is restricted to in-frame clones and leaves out a portion. The data contain tens of thousands of clones, roughly 80% of them seen just once; the ten biggest clones take up 5.3%. Their antigens remain unidentified. The sample was PBMCs, taken from a glioma patient whose treatment included an IDH1 peptide vaccine. These receptors all stem from a man over 45 with glioma.

The rearrangement links TRBV25-1 to TRBJ1-5, with TRBD1 matching over 8 bases. The CDR3 extends over 13 amino acids. With 7 bases clipped from V and 4 bases from J, the junction kept 3 bases outside the gene matches. The germline gives CDR1 MGHDK, CDR2 SYGVNS. For the CDR3, the DNA is TGTGCCAGCAACGGACAGGGTAATCAGCCCCAGCATTTT. Translation gives CASNGQGNQPQHF.

The sample holds a few counts of this clone. The DNA for the CDR3 is TGTGCCAGCAGTCTACTGAACACTGAAGCTTTCTTT. This gives the protein CASSLLNTEAFF. The chain uses TRBV28 and TRBJ1-1; D gene uncertain. Trimming pared 5 bases from V and 0 bases from J, leaving 4 bases between. Germline loops: CDR1 MDHEN, CDR2 SYDVKM. The CDR3 is 12 residues long. Variable domain in full (rest from reference TRBV28 and TRBJ1-1): DVKVTQSSRYLVKRTGEKVFLECVQDMDHENMFWYRQDPGLGLRLIYFSYDVKMKEKGDIPEGYSVSREKKERFSLILESASTNQTSMYLCASSLLNTEAFFGQGTRLTVV.

This clone was found a few times. This chain links TRBV6-1 with TRBJ1-1; D remains ambiguous. Trimming took 6 bases from V and 1 from J, leaving 15 bases between them. Per the germline V gene, CDR1 is MNHNS and CDR2 is SASEGT. The CDR3 consists of 15 residues. In DNA, the CDR3 is TGTGCCAGCAGGGTATTGGAGGCTGGGAACACTGAAGCTTTCTTT. Amino acid sequence: CASRVLEAGNTEAFF.

This clone came up once. The chain recombines TRBV7-2 with TRBJ1-5; 8 nucleotides line up with TRBD1. The V segment lost 5 bases and the J segment 5 bases; nucleotides outside the gene matches: 8. Germline V CDR1 and CDR2: SGHTA, FQGNSA. The CDR3 has 15 residues. The CDR3 protein is CASSDRGRADQPQHF. The DNA for the CDR3 is TGTGCCAGCAGCGACAGGGGCCGGGCAGATCAGCCCCAGCATTTT.

V usage is TRBV10-2 and J usage is TRBJ1-5; D not resolved. Trimming shortened V by 6 bases and J by 4 bases, and 10 bases separated the two germline ends. The CDR3 spans 13 residues. In germline, CDR1 is WSHSY, CDR2 SAAADI. The CDR3 DNA reads as TGCGCCAGCAGGGGGATTTGGAATCAGCCCCAGCATTTT. Its protein is CASRGIWNQPQHF.

The rearrangement joins TRBV4-1 to TRBJ1-1; maybe TRBD1 (5 bases). V was shortened by 5 bases and J by 1 base, with 8 bases between the two germline ends. Germline V gene sequence: CDR1 MGHRA, CDR2 YSYEKL. The CDR3 has 13 residues. CDR3 residues: CASSFDRNTEAFF. The CDR3 DNA reads TGCGCCAGCAGCTTCGACAGGAACACTGAAGCTTTCTTT.

This chain's CDR3 is CAGLLMNTEAFF. DNA for the CDR3: TGTGCCGGGCTGCTTATGAACACTGAAGCTTTCTTT. The V gene is TRBV30, the J gene TRBJ1-1; no definite D call. Germline loops: CDR1 GTSNPN, CDR2 SVGIG (reference sequence). Trimming shortened V by 8 bases and J by 0 bases, and 10 bases separated the two germline ends. CDR3 size: 12 residues.

The chain couples TRBV6-6 to TRBJ2-1; D perhaps matches TRBD2 (5 bases). The length of the CDR3 is 14 residues. Trimming left V 0 bases short and J 4 bases short, with 7 bases between. Per germline, CDR1 MNHNY and CDR2 SVGAGI (reference sequence). DNA for the CDR3: TGTGCCAGCAGTTACTCGAGGGTTTACAATGAGCAGTTCTTC. Protein: CASSYSRVYNEQFF.

Remarks on this clone: Because the CDR3 is missing its conserved closing phenylalanine or tryptophan, this is likely a read error. Because the CDR3's place on the DNA is in doubt, the DNA is left out and the CDR3 is given as listed by TCRdb. Here the CDR3 reads CASSHSRSSGTYERYL. The chain combines TRBV7-8 with TRBJ2-7; the table names TRBD2, a call not compared with the DNA. Both ends counted, the CDR3 spans 16 residues. Looked up from germline, CDR1 is SGHVS and CDR2 is FQNEAQ.

In its sample, this clone was seen once. The rearrangement uses TRBV5-1 and TRBJ2-7, with 8 positions matching TRBD1. J lost 2 bases, V lost 4 bases, and 5 bases had no gene match. Germline V gene sequence: CDR1 SGHRS, CDR2 YFSETQ. The CDR3 loop spans 14 amino acids. The CDR3 region has the DNA TGCGCCAGCAGCCACGGACAGGGACCCTACGAGCAGTACTTC. The encoded protein is CASSHGQGPYEQYF.

The chain recombines TRBV9 with TRBJ2-7, with 10 bases lining up with TRBD1. Germline assignment: CDR1 SGDLS and CDR2 YYNGEE. The CDR3 consists of 16 residues. Unmatched junction bases numbered 14, after V lost 4 bases and J lost 7 bases. The CDR3 loop is CASSPFTGTGVWEQYF. Written as DNA, the CDR3 is TGTGCCAGCAGCCCCTTTACCGGGACAGGGGTTTGGGAGCAGTACTTC.

This chain joins TRBV5-1 and TRBJ2-2; D gene ambiguous. Trimming cost V 0 bases and J 0 bases, with 9 bases left between them. The CDR3 sequence is 16 residues long. CDR1 is SGHRS and CDR2 is YFSETQ in the germline V gene. The chain's CDR3 is CASSLALGTNTGELFF. CDR3 DNA sequence: TGCGCCAGCAGCTTGGCCTTGGGAACGAACACCGGGGAGCTGTTTTTT.

This chain links TRBV19 with TRBJ1-5, with D unresolved. Germline CDR1 LNHDA, CDR2 SQIVND (reference sequence). The CDR3 runs 14 residues. Trimming pared 6 bases from V and 4 bases from J, leaving 13 bases between. The CDR3, as DNA: TGTGCCAGTAGCGTCTCAGGACCTAATCAGCCCCAGCATTTT. This translates into CASSVSGPNQPQHF.

This chain connects TRBV2 to TRBJ1-5, with D uncertain. Per the germline V gene, CDR1 is SNHLY and CDR2 is FYNNEI. CDR3 length equals 13 residues. Trimming left V 11 bases short and J 0 bases short, with 11 bases between. The DNA for the CDR3 is TGTGCCCTCAGGAGGGATAGCAATCAGCCCCAGCATTTT. It yields the protein CALRRDSNQPQHF.

This sequence joins TRBV6-5 and TRBJ1-1; a possible D gene is TRBD1 (5 bases). Trimming removed 4 bases at V and 8 bases at J, with 14 bases between. The germline CDR1 and CDR2 sequences are MNHEY and SVGAGI. The CDR3 extends over 13 amino acids. CDR3 in amino acids: CASSWAGTPEAFF. The CDR3 region has the DNA TGTGCCAGCAGTTGGGCCGGGACTCCCGAAGCTTTCTTT.

This sequence joins TRBV5-8 and TRBJ1-1, with TRBD1 matching 7 bases. Germline V gene lookup returns CDR1 SGHTS and CDR2 YDEGEE. Trimming at V came to 0 bases and at J to 1 base, leaving 3 bases not matched to a gene. This CDR3 has 15 residues. The CDR3 sequence: CASSLGQGKNTEAFF. The CDR3 bases are TGTGCCAGCAGCTTGGGACAGGGAAAGAACACTGAAGCTTTCTTT.

This sequence joins TRBV23-1 and TRBJ1-5; D call uncertain. TRBV23-1 counts as an open reading frame of uncertain function. The CDR3 runs 15 residues. Trimming shortened V by 0 bases and J by 2 bases, and 8 bases separated the two germline ends. DNA of the CDR3: TGCGCCAGCAGTCAATCGTGGGTATGCAATCAGCCCCAGCATTTT. The encoded protein is CASSQSWVCNQPQHF.

This chain links TRBV5-4 with TRBJ1-5; a weak D match, TRBD1 (6 bases). Germline V gene lookup returns CDR1 SGHNT and CDR2 YYREEE (reference sequence). Trimming took off 8 bases at V and 0 bases at J, with 27 bases between the two ends. The CDR3 totals 19 residues. DNA for the CDR3: TGTGCCAGATTGGGGGCTCCGAGATCCGAGTGGCATAGCAATCAGCCCCAGCATTTT. It translates to CARLGAPRSEWHSNQPQHF.

This rearrangement joins TRBV5-1 to TRBJ2-3; tentatively, D is TRBD1 or TRBD2 (5 bases each). Per the germline V gene, CDR1 is SGHRS and CDR2 is YFSETQ. The ends were cut back, 6 bases at V and 1 base at J, with 12 bases in the middle. The CDR3 is made up of 14 amino acids. Written as DNA, the CDR3 is TGCGCCAGCACCAGAGGGGACGGCACAGATACGCAGTATTTT. It yields the protein CASTRGDGTDTQYF.

This clone was counted once. The chain uses TRBV6-1 and TRBJ2-7; perhaps D is TRBD1 or TRBD2 (5 bases each). This CDR3 comprises 15 residues. V was shortened by 4 bases and J by 4 bases, with 17 bases between the two germline ends. Germline assignment: CDR1 MNHNS and CDR2 SASEGT. This chain's CDR3 is CASSARANGAYEQYF. In nucleotides, the CDR3 is TGTGCCAGCAGTGCCAGGGCAAACGGGGCGTACGAGCAGTACTTC.

This rearrangement joins TRBV30 to TRBJ1-1; D may be TRBD1 (5 bases). V gave up 7 bases and J gave up 6 bases, with 18 bases separating them. Germline V gene data show CDR1 as GTSNPN and CDR2 as SVGIG (reference sequence). The CDR3 covers 13 residues. The CDR3 spells CASGQKLVPEAFF. CDR3 bases: TGTGCCTCGGGGCAGAAGCTGGTACCTGAAGCTTTCTTT.